Shown below are 28 T cell receptor beta chains from a single sample sequenced in a study of T-cell memory formation after mild COVID-19. TCRdb recomputed calls from the 5' RACE reads with MiXCR, one row per CDR3 protein. The sample has 210,000 or so distinct CDR3 sequences, 27% seen once. The sequencing input was PBMCs or a T cell subset sorted from them (not recorded which). The receptor set was obtained from an adult woman who had mild COVID-19 (a few samples of this study predate the infection). Cell type and time point are not known.

This clonotype turned up a few times. The rearrangement links TRBV7-9 to TRBJ2-1, with 7 bases aligning to TRBD2. The germline V gene encodes CDR1 SEHNR and CDR2 FQNEAQ (reference sequence). Unmatched junction bases numbered 5, after V lost 1 base and J lost 5 bases. The CDR3 sequence is 15 residues long. CDR3 nucleotides: TGTGCCAGCAGCTTAGGGCTAGCGGACAACAATGAGCAGTTCTTC. This gives the protein CASSLGLADNNEQFF.

This clonotype was seen a few times. The chain recombines TRBV4-1 with TRBJ2-7; D ambiguous. The CDR3 sequence is 13 residues long. V lost 1 base and J 0 bases, leaving 4 bases between the germline ends. CDR1 and CDR2 (germline): MGHRA, YSYEKL. In DNA form, the CDR3 reads TGCGCCAGCAGCCAAGGGAGCTCCTACGAGCAGTACTTC. It encodes CASSQGSSYEQYF.

This clonotype was counted between two and nine times. The V gene is TRBV7-2, the J gene TRBJ2-7, with TRBD2 matching over 11 bases. After removal of 5 bases from V and 3 bases from J, the junction contained 6 bases not matched to a gene. Germline CDR1 SGHTA, CDR2 FQGNSA. CDR3 length equals 15 residues. CDR3 amino acids: CASSKRGTSGYEQYF. The CDR3 bases are TGTGCCAGCAGCAAAAGGGGGACTAGCGGCTACGAGCAGTACTTC.

CDR3 nucleotide sequence: TGTGCCAGCAGTTACAGGGGACAAGCCTTCACAGATACGCAGTATTTT. Its translation is CASSYRGQAFTDTQYF. The V gene is TRBV6-2 or TRBV6-3, the J gene TRBJ2-3; tentatively, D is TRBD1 (6 bases). This CDR3 region has 16 residues. Germline V lookup: CDR1 MNHEY, CDR2 SVGEGT. V was cut by 2 bases and J by 2 bases, with 14 bases left in between.

The rearrangement uses TRBV7-3 and TRBJ2-3; possibly TRBD1 for D (6 bases). Germline-derived CDR1 and CDR2 are SGHTA and FQGTGA. The CDR3 is 14 residues long. V dropped 5 bases and J dropped 6 bases, with 15 bases sitting between them. The CDR3 loop is CASSPQGLKDTQYF. DNA of the CDR3: TGTGCCAGCAGCCCCCAGGGGCTCAAGGATACGCAGTATTTT.

This clonotype was recorded a few times. The chain recombines TRBV18 with TRBJ2-7; TRBD2 aligns across 14 bases. CDR1 KGHSH and CDR2 LQKENI come from the germline V gene. J lost 0 bases, V lost 2 bases, and 15 bases had no gene match. This CDR3 is built from 21 residues. In nucleotides, the CDR3 is TGTGCCAGCTCACCATTCGGACATACTGGGACTAGCGGGGGTAGCTCCTACGAGCAGTACTTC. Translation gives CASSPFGHTGTSGGSSYEQYF.

The table lists this clonotype with a few counts. The chain has TRBV7-6 and TRBJ2-7; 9 bases line up with TRBD1. V lost 5 bases and J lost 0; bases outside the gene matches: 5. From germline, CDR1 is SGHVS and CDR2 FNYEAQ. The CDR3 is 15 residues long. CDR3 sequence (DNA): TGTGCCAGCAGCCGCGACAGGGGGTACTCCTACGAGCAGTACTTC. As protein: CASSRDRGYSYEQYF.

The chain is built from TRBV7-2 and TRBJ2-7, with D hard to call. Trimming shortened V by 0 bases and J by 2 bases, and 5 bases separated the two germline ends. Germline CDR1 is SGHTA and CDR2 is FQGNSA. The CDR3 covers 13 residues. The CDR3 here is CASSLARPYEQYF. CDR3 in DNA: TGTGCCAGCAGCTTAGCCCGGCCCTACGAGCAGTACTTC.

The rearrangement uses TRBV27 and TRBJ2-2; possible D gene TRBD1, 6 bases. Germline CDR1 MNHEY, CDR2 SMNVEV (reference sequence). The CDR3 covers 16 residues. Trimming pared 5 bases from V and 3 bases from J, leaving 16 bases between. The CDR3 sequence is CASSATGPLYTGELFF. For the CDR3, the DNA is TGTGCCAGCAGTGCCACAGGGCCCCTCTACACCGGGGAGCTGTTTTTT.

This clonotype showed up many times. The chain recombines TRBV20-1 with TRBJ2-1; 7 nucleotides agree with TRBD2. The V and J ends lost 0 bases and 10 bases, in that order; junction bases with no gene match: 9. Germline CDR1 is DFQATT and CDR2 is SNEGSKA (reference sequence). The CDR3 covers 14 residues. CDR3 loop: CSARDGRGVAEQFF. The CDR3 nucleotides are TGCAGTGCTAGAGATGGGAGGGGAGTTGCGGAGCAGTTCTTC.

In its sample, this clonotype was seen a few times. The J gene is TRBJ2-7, the V gene TRBV29-1, with 11 bases aligning to TRBD1. Trimming at V came to 1 base and at J to 2 bases, leaving 4 bases not matched to a gene. CDR1 SQVTM and CDR2 ANQGSEA come from the germline V gene. The CDR3 covers 15 residues. The CDR3 protein is CSVEGGDRGTYEQYF. CDR3 in DNA: TGCAGCGTTGAAGGCGGGGACAGGGGGACCTACGAGCAGTACTTC.

This clonotype came up a few times. The chain has TRBV29-1 and TRBJ1-2; TRBD1 aligns across 9 bases. The CDR3 is 14 amino acids. The V segment lost 7 bases and the J segment 4 bases; nucleotides outside the gene matches: 10. The V gene's germline CDR1 is SQVTM and CDR2 ANQGSEA. The DNA of the CDR3 is TGCAGCGCCGCCGGGACAGGGAGTTCCTATGGCTACACCTTC. Its protein product is CSAAGTGSSYGYTF.

This chain links TRBV9 with TRBJ1-3; D gene ambiguous. V was pared by 0 bases and J by 0 bases, with 7 bases between. The CDR3 contains 15 residues. Germline V lookup: CDR1 SGDLS, CDR2 YYNGEE. The CDR3 sequence is CASSVALGSGNTIYF. In nucleotides, the CDR3 is TGTGCCAGCAGCGTAGCTTTAGGCTCTGGAAACACCATATATTTT. The full variable domain, its missing parts supplied by reference TRBV9 and TRBJ1-3, is DSGVTQTPKHLITATGQRVTLRCSPRSGDLSVYWYQQSLDQGLQFLIQYYNGEERAKGNILERFSAQQFPDLHSELNLSSLELGDSALYFCASSVALGSGNTIYFGEGSWLTVV.

This clonotype showed up just a few times. The DNA for the CDR3 is TGTGCCAGCAGCGTAGATAGTTTGGGTGAAAAACTGTTTTTT. Its protein product is CASSVDSLGEKLFF. This chain joins TRBV9 and TRBJ1-4; D not resolved. Germline V gene data show CDR1 as SGDLS and CDR2 as YYNGEE. V gave up 0 bases and J gave up 7 bases, with 10 bases separating them. The length of the CDR3 is 14 residues.

This clonotype was seen only a few times. The V gene is TRBV12-3 or TRBV12-4, the J gene TRBJ2-2; D gene ambiguous. This CDR3 is built from 14 residues. V lost 3 bases and J lost 9, with 14 bases in between. In nucleotides, the CDR3 is TGTGCCAGCAGTTTGGTTACCTTACCCTGGGAGCTGTTTTTT. This sequence encodes CASSLVTLPWELFF.

This chain links TRBV18 with TRBJ2-4; the D gene could be TRBD1 or TRBD2 (5 bases each). The CDR3 has 15 residues. The ends were cut back, 2 bases at V and 5 bases at J, with 13 bases in the middle. CDR1 is KGHSH, CDR2 LQKENI, per germline. The CDR3 reads CASSPYSGRENIQYF. In DNA form, the CDR3 reads TGTGCCAGCTCACCATATTCAGGGCGGGAAAACATTCAGTACTTC. Variable domain in full (rest from reference TRBV18 and TRBJ2-4): NAGVMQNPRHLVRRRGQEARLRCSPMKGHSHVYWYRQLPEEGLKFMVYLQKENIIDESGMPKERFSAEFPKEGPSILRIQQVVRGDSAAYFCASSPYSGRENIQYFGAGTRLSVL.

This clonotype came up a few times. The rearrangement uses TRBV5-1 and TRBJ1-1; TRBD1 might be the D (5 bases). The CDR3 consists of 15 residues. Germline lookup yields CDR1 SGHRS and CDR2 YFSETQ. Trimming removed 0 bases from V and 5 bases from J, with 14 bases in between. The CDR3 region is CASSLEGTRKTEAFF. CDR3 DNA sequence: TGCGCCAGCAGCTTGGAAGGGACGAGAAAAACTGAAGCTTTCTTT.

The chain combines TRBV19 with TRBJ2-1; 8 bases fit TRBD2. The germline gives CDR1 LNHDA, CDR2 SQIVND (reference sequence). CDR3 size: 15 residues. J lost 6 bases, V lost 3 bases, and 7 bases had no gene match. CDR3 DNA sequence: TGTGCCAGTAGTATTGCTGGCGGGGGGAGCAATGAGCAGTTCTTC. This codes for CASSIAGGGSNEQFF.

This clonotype occurred many times. V gene TRBV7-2 combines with J gene TRBJ2-2, with unresolved D. CDR3 length equals 13 residues. The V and J ends lost 0 bases and 5 bases respectively, with 4 bases between them. CDR1 and CDR2 (germline): SGHTA, FQGNSA. CDR3 loop: CASSLAGTGELFF. CDR3 DNA: TGTGCCAGCAGCTTAGCAGGGACCGGGGAGCTGTTTTTT.

The chain employs TRBV7-2 and TRBJ1-6, with D perhaps matching TRBD1 (5 bases). Trimming took off 4 bases at V and 0 bases at J, with 16 bases between the two ends. The CDR3 consists of 18 residues. CDR1 is SGHTA, CDR2 FQGNSA, per germline. CDR3 bases: TGTGCCAGCAGCTCCCGGGACTTAAGAAGCTCCTATAATTCACCCCTCCACTTT. Translated, it gives CASSSRDLRSSYNSPLHF.

The chain uses TRBV6-5 and TRBJ1-4; no firm D call. The CDR3 runs to 15 residues. V lost 0 bases to trimming and J lost 2 bases, with 7 bases between them. Looked up from germline, CDR1 is MNHEY and CDR2 is SVGAGI. The DNA of the CDR3 is TGTGCCAGCAGTTACTCGCTGGGGACTAATGAAAAACTGTTTTTT. Translation: CASSYSLGTNEKLFF.

This clonotype has a handful of counts. V is TRBV5-5 and J is TRBJ2-7, with D tentatively TRBD1 or TRBD2 (5 bases each). CDR3 length equals 14 residues. Germline loops: CDR1 SGHKS, CDR2 YYEKEE (reference sequence). V dropped 0 bases and J dropped 6 bases, with 13 bases sitting between them. This chain's CDR3 is CASSLVGTLTEQYF. DNA for the CDR3: TGTGCCAGCAGCTTGGTAGGGACGCTAACCGAGCAGTACTTC.

This clonotype was observed a few times. The chain couples TRBV12-3 or TRBV12-4 to TRBJ2-7; maybe TRBD2 (5 bases). Deletions cut 3 bases from V and 5 bases from J, with 8 bases between. CDR3 length: 12 amino acids. Here the CDR3 reads CASSFTRDEQYF. The CDR3 DNA reads TGTGCCAGCAGTTTTACTAGGGACGAGCAGTACTTC.

The chain uses TRBV5-5 and TRBJ2-5; 9 nucleotides agree with TRBD2. The end of the DNA aligns better with TRBJ2-7, so the J call may be wrong. Per the germline V gene, CDR1 is SGHKS and CDR2 is YYEKEE (reference sequence). CDR3 length: 17 amino acids. The CDR3 sequence is CASSLRGLLAGTYEQYF. The CDR3 bases are TGTGCCAGCAGCTTGAGGGGTTTACTAGCGGGTACCTACGAGCAGTACTTC.

The chain employs TRBV20-1 and TRBJ1-1; D possibly corresponds to TRBD1 (6 bases). This CDR3 contains 11 residues. V lost 5 bases, J lost 5 bases, and 9 bases lay in between. Germline CDR1 DFQATT, CDR2 SNEGSKA (reference sequence). CDR3 in DNA: TGCAGTGCTGGCAGGGGTACTGAAGCTTTCTTT. This sequence encodes CSAGRGTEAFF.

V is TRBV4-1 and J is TRBJ1-1; D not resolved. CDR3 size: 14 residues. Trimming removed 0 bases from V and 2 bases from J, with 7 bases in between. The germline gives CDR1 MGHRA, CDR2 YSYEKL. The CDR3 sequence is CASSQDNSNTEAFF. In nucleotides, the CDR3 is TGCGCCAGCAGCCAAGATAACTCCAACACTGAAGCTTTCTTT.

The chain recombines TRBV11-2 with TRBJ2-7, with D possibly matching TRBD1 (5 bases). The germline V and J ends were trimmed by 0 bases and 2 bases, with 11 bases remaining between them. Germline loops: CDR1 SGHAT, CDR2 FQNNGV. The CDR3 has 15 amino acids. The CDR3 coding sequence is TGTGCCAGCAGCTTAGATCCCGGCAGGGCCTACGAGCAGTACTTC. Its protein product is CASSLDPGRAYEQYF. Together with reference TRBV11-2 and TRBJ2-7, the CDR3 gives the full variable domain: EAGVAQSPRYKIIEKRQSVAFWCNPISGHATLYWYQQILGQGPKLLIQFQNNGVVDDSQLPKDRFSAERLKGVDSTLKIQPAKLEDSAVYLCASSLDPGRAYEQYFGPGTRLTVT.

This chain joins TRBV5-1 and TRBJ2-2; unclear D gene. The CDR3 totals 15 residues. Trimming took off 0 bases at V and 0 bases at J, with 6 bases between the two ends. Per the germline V gene, CDR1 is SGHRS and CDR2 is YFSETQ. The CDR3 coding sequence is TGCGCCAGCAGCTTGGACACCGCGAACACCGGGGAGCTGTTTTTT. This gives the protein CASSLDTANTGELFF.